The clone carrying this T cell receptor (beta chain) was seen more than once but under ten times. Its antigen is undetermined. These data belong to a study of cytomegalovirus exposure and HLA in healthy donors. Study-level information: A prior study identified 90 million to 120 million unique TCR beta sequences from roughly 180 million T cells.

Study observations and caveats: Associated with HLA alleles at 0.05 false discovery rate in a later analysis were some 18,000 TCR beta sequences. A prior analysis recorded that most TCR beta V segments were productive about 87% or about 30% of the time.

The PCR ran on 60 Vbeta and 13 Jbeta primers. The assay was immunoSEQ multiplex PCR, and TCRdb's table has in-frame clones only and misses some. The table lists around 170,000 clones, around 73% of them singletons. The CDR3 runs 15 residues. After removal of 0 bases from V and 5 bases from J, the junction contained 4 bases not matched to a gene. The germline gives CDR1 LGHNA, CDR2 YSLEER. The source material was PBMCs. This chain connects TRBV4-3 to TRBJ2-3; 8 nucleotides match TRBD1. The clonotype was recovered from a man in his fifties or sixties in good health and CMV-seronegative. The CDR3 loop reads CASSQDRQGRDTQYF. The CDR3 DNA reads as TGCGCCAGCAGCCAAGATAGACAGGGGAGAGATACGCAGTATTTT.